The 24 T cell receptor beta chains given below trace back to one sample, sequenced in a study of PD-1 blockade in classical Hodgkin lymphoma. Using immunoSEQ multiplex PCR, the repertoire was profiled, and TCRdb retains in-frame clones only, with some absent. The sample contains 20,000 to 30,000 clones, 70% to 80% of which appear only once. Every one of the patients relapsed after autologous stem cell transplantation (brentuximab vedotin exposure was variable). The input for sequencing was peripheral blood mononuclear cells (PBMCs), taken before the second cycle of nivolumab. These receptors were taken from a human donor with classical Hodgkin lymphoma.

The J gene is TRBJ2-3, the V gene TRBV19; the D gene is possibly TRBD2 (6 bases). The germline V gene has CDR1 LNHDA and CDR2 SQIVND (reference sequence). The CDR3 covers 17 residues. Trimming removed 0 bases at V and 1 base at J, with 14 bases between. CDR3 coding DNA: TGTGCCAGTAGTATAGATCCCCCGGGAGCAGGCACAGATACGCAGTATTTT. This gives the protein CASSIDPPGAGTDTQYF.

The gene calls are TRBV6-6 and TRBJ2-7; TRBD2 matches at 14 bases. This CDR3 is 15 amino acids long. Trimming removed 2 bases from V and 6 bases from J; junction bases left unmatched: 3. The germline V gene encodes CDR1 MNHNY and CDR2 SVGAGI (reference sequence). CDR3 in amino acids: CASSYAGLAGGEQYF. The CDR3 nucleotides are TGTGCCAGCAGTTACGCAGGACTAGCGGGGGGCGAGCAGTACTTC.

V is TRBV18 and J is TRBJ1-2; D not resolved. V lost 0 bases and J lost 1, with 3 bases in between. The V gene's germline CDR1 is KGHSH and CDR2 LQKENI. This CDR3 contains 13 residues. The CDR3 nucleotides read TGTGCCAGCTCACCACCCTTTAACTATGGCTACACCTTC. Translated: CASSPPFNYGYTF.

The chain is built from TRBV4-1 and TRBJ2-3; TRBD2 agrees at 7 bases. Per the germline V gene, CDR1 is MGHRA and CDR2 is YSYEKL. Unmatched junction bases numbered 4, after V lost 1 base and J lost 6 bases. The CDR3 totals 14 residues. CDR3 nucleotides: TGCGCCAGCAGCCAAGGGCTAGCGGATGATACGCAGTATTTT. Translated: CASSQGLADDTQYF.

This chain links TRBV6-1 with TRBJ1-4, with 7 bases matching TRBD1. With 4 bases clipped from V and 7 bases from J, the junction kept 15 bases outside the gene matches. Germline CDR1 reads MNHNS; CDR2 reads SASEGT. The CDR3 consists of 17 residues. CDR3 loop: CASSGGRGGAKGEKLFF. The DNA for the CDR3 is TGTGCCAGCAGTGGAGGGCGAGGGGGCGCGAAGGGTGAAAAACTGTTTTTT.

The V and J genes are TRBV7-6 and TRBJ2-7, with TRBD2 matching over 8 bases. The V and J ends lost 1 base and 6 bases, in that order; junction bases with no gene match: 11. From germline, CDR1 is SGHVS and CDR2 FNYEAQ. CDR3 length equals 16 residues. The CDR3 DNA follows: TGTGCCAGCAGCTTAGAAGTCGGGAGGGTGACCCGCGAGCAGTACTTC. Translation gives CASSLEVGRVTREQYF.

This chain joins TRBV10-3 and TRBJ2-7; D may be TRBD2 (6 bases). Germline V gene sequence: CDR1 ENHRY, CDR2 SYGVKD. The CDR3 covers 12 residues. V lost 10 bases to trimming and J lost 2 bases, with 12 bases between them. DNA for the CDR3: TGTGCCACAGGAGGGCCGGCCTACGAGCAGTACTTC. This codes for CATGGPAYEQYF.

Details on this clone: Without the conserved terminal phenylalanine or tryptophan, this CDR3 likely stems from a read error. The DNA is omitted, as the CDR3 cannot be located on it reliably, and the CDR3 follows TCRdb's listing. This chain connects TRBV28 to TRBJ1-2; TRBD1, the D gene given by the table, was not confirmed from the DNA. Germline CDR1 is MDHEN and CDR2 is SYDVKM. Including both end residues, the CDR3 is 13 amino acids long. The CDR3 loop is CASSFPVGALAYH.

The V and J genes are TRBV4-1 and TRBJ1-4, with D unresolved. Germline CDR1 and CDR2: MGHRA and YSYEKL. The CDR3 consists of 14 residues. The V gene lost 3 bases and the J gene lost 4 bases, with 9 bases spanning the gap. The CDR3 protein is CASSHGPFNEKLFF. As DNA, the CDR3 is TGCGCCAGCAGCCACGGCCCTTTTAATGAAAAACTGTTTTTT.

The gene calls are TRBV23-1 and TRBJ2-3, with 11 bases aligning to TRBD2. TRBV23-1 is recorded as an ORF, its role being uncertain. The trim removed 4 bases at V and 1 base at J, leaving 10 bases unmatched. This CDR3 contains 18 residues. In nucleotides, the CDR3 is TGCGCCAGCAGTCCGGGGACTAGCGGACTAAGTTGCACAGATACGCAGTATTTT. Translating it yields CASSPGTSGLSCTDTQYF.

This clone was counted a few times. The rearrangement links TRBV12-2 to TRBJ1-5. TRBV12-2 is reported as a pseudogene. The CDR3 totals 20 residues. DNA of the CDR3: TGTGCAAGTCGCTTAGAGAAAGTAAGGGACGGCTCATATAGCAATCAGCCCCAGCATTTT. Encoded protein: CASRLEKVRDGSYSNQPQHF.

This clone was seen a single time. The chain employs TRBV2 and TRBJ2-1; unclear D gene. Germline CDR1 reads SNHLY; CDR2 reads FYNNEI. Trimming pared 5 bases from V and 5 bases from J, leaving 19 bases between. This CDR3 is built from 16 residues. CDR3 residues: CASSPRTTLSNNEQFF. In nucleotides, the CDR3 is TGTGCCAGCAGTCCACGAACGACTCTTTCGAACAATGAGCAGTTCTTC.

The V and J genes are TRBV2 and TRBJ2-5; the match to TRBD2 covers 9 bases. The CDR3 loop spans 14 amino acids. Trimming removed 5 bases from V and 7 bases from J; junction bases left unmatched: 8. The germline V gene encodes CDR1 SNHLY and CDR2 FYNNEI. CDR3 in DNA: TGTGCCAGCAGTCCGATAGCGGGAGATGTGACCCAGTACTTC. It specifies CASSPIAGDVTQYF.

The chain is built from TRBV27 and TRBJ2-1; TRBD2 is a possible D gene (6 bases). Per the germline V gene, CDR1 is MNHEY and CDR2 is SMNVEV (reference sequence). The V end lost 5 bases, the J end lost 7 bases, and 15 bases lay between the germline ends. The CDR3 covers 14 residues. The CDR3 region has the DNA TGTGCCAGCAGTCCCTCGGCGGCGGGGAATGAGCAGTTCTTC. Residues: CASSPSAAGNEQFF.

The chain employs TRBV5-1 and TRBJ2-1; the match to TRBD1 covers 12 bases. The CDR3 totals 13 residues. Germline CDR1 is SGHRS and CDR2 is YFSETQ. Unmatched junction bases numbered 5, after V lost 7 bases and J lost 9 bases. The CDR3 reads CASGGQGAGEQFF. The CDR3 DNA is TGCGCCAGCGGGGGACAGGGGGCGGGTGAGCAGTTCTTC.

This chain uses TRBV19 with TRBJ2-1; 9 nucleotides agree with TRBD2. The CDR3 sequence is 17 residues long. Looked up from germline, CDR1 is LNHDA and CDR2 is SQIVND (reference sequence). With 0 bases clipped from V and 1 base from J, the junction kept 4 bases outside the gene matches. CDR3 in amino acids: CASSIEASGVSYNEQFF. In DNA, the CDR3 is TGTGCCAGTAGTATAGAGGCTAGCGGGGTATCCTACAATGAGCAGTTCTTC. Drawing the rest from reference TRBV19 and TRBJ2-1, the complete variable domain is DGGITQSPKYLFRKEGQNVTLSCEQNLNHDAMYWYRQDPGQGLRLIYYSQIVNDFQKGDIAEGYSVSREKKESFPLTVTSAQKNPTAFYLCASSIEASGVSYNEQFFGPGTRLTVL.

The J gene is TRBJ2-1, the V gene TRBV4-1, with D possibly TRBD2 on 6 matching bases. The CDR3 length is 18 residues. Germline loops: CDR1 MGHRA, CDR2 YSYEKL. Between the trimmed V and J ends, which lost 1 base and 0 bases, there was a span of 16 bases. CDR3 DNA: TGCGCCAGCAGCCAAGGCCCCCGGGACTCTAGCTCCTACAATGAGCAGTTCTTC. Translated: CASSQGPRDSSSYNEQFF.

The V and J genes are TRBV10-3 and TRBJ2-1, with 11 bases lining up with TRBD2. J was trimmed by 3 bases and V by 8 bases; bases with no gene match: 12. The CDR3 covers 17 residues. The germline V gene encodes CDR1 ENHRY and CDR2 SYGVKD. The CDR3 DNA follows: TGTGCCATCGGGGGACTAGCGGACCCGGTGGGCTACAATGAGCAGTTCTTC. Translating gives CAIGGLADPVGYNEQFF.

The rearrangement uses TRBV11-3 and TRBJ2-7; no clear D. The V gene lost 5 bases and the J gene lost 2 bases, with 13 bases spanning the gap. The CDR3 has 14 residues. Germline CDR1 SGHNT, CDR2 YENEEA. The CDR3 sequence is CASSGPPIPYEQYF. Written as DNA, the CDR3 is TGTGCCAGCAGCGGACCCCCTATCCCCTACGAGCAGTACTTC.

This chain connects TRBV11-2 to TRBJ2-7; no reliable D call. With 3 bases removed from V and 6 bases from J, the gap between germline ends came to 12 bases. The CDR3 sequence is 13 residues long. From germline, CDR1 is SGHAT and CDR2 FQNNGV. Here the CDR3 DNA reads TGTGCCAGCAGCTTTAGGGCAGGTAGCGAGCAGTACTTC. Protein sequence: CASSFRAGSEQYF.

The rearrangement uses TRBV7-8 and TRBJ2-1; D is undetermined. This CDR3 has 13 residues. Germline values: CDR1 SGHVS, CDR2 FQNEAQ. The ends were cut back, 5 bases at V and 5 bases at J, with 10 bases in the middle. DNA of the CDR3: TGTGCCAGCAGCCCTTGGAGAGACAATGAGCAGTTCTTC. Its translation is CASSPWRDNEQFF. The full variable domain, completed using reference TRBV7-8 and TRBJ2-1, is GAGVSQSPRYKVAKRGQDVALRCDPISGHVSLFWYQQALGQGPEFLTYFQNEAQLDKSGLPSDRFFAERPEGSVSTLKIQRTQQEDSAVYLCASSPWRDNEQFFGPGTRLTVL.

This rearrangement joins TRBV28 to TRBJ2-3, with a possible D match to TRBD2 (5 bases). There are 16 residues in the CDR3. V was pared by 6 bases and J by 1 base, with 17 bases between. Germline V gives CDR1 MDHEN, CDR2 SYDVKM. CDR3 residues: CASSPPLGSGTDTQYF. DNA for the CDR3: TGTGCCAGCAGCCCCCCCCTCGGTAGCGGCACAGATACGCAGTATTTT.

This rearrangement joins TRBV5-1 to TRBJ1-6, with a weak D call TRBD1 (6 bases). The CDR3 sequence is 14 residues long. V lost 4 bases and J lost 8, with 13 bases in between. Germline V CDR1 and CDR2: SGHRS, YFSETQ. The DNA of the CDR3 is TGCGCCAGCAGCATACAGGGCGGGGATTCACCCCTCCACTTT. Amino acids: CASSIQGGDSPLHF.

The DNA of the CDR3 is TGTGCCAGCAGCTACACTTTAGACACAGCGAACTATGGCTACACCTTC. Translation gives CASSYTLDTANYGYTF. V gene TRBV6-5 combines with J gene TRBJ1-2; no definite D call. Trimming stripped 6 bases from V and 2 bases from J, with 19 bases between. Germline V lookup: CDR1 MNHEY, CDR2 SVGAGI. The CDR3 has 16 residues.